A single sample is the source of the 6 T cell receptor beta chains below, sequenced in a study of T cell changes during pregnancy in multiple sclerosis. Sequencing was performed with immunoSEQ multiplex PCR; in TCRdb, only in-frame clones are kept and a portion is missing. This sample has tens of thousands of clones, with more than 75% found just once. The sequencing used peripheral blood, collected in the third trimester of pregnancy. The receptors shown here come from a female donor in good health, enrolled as a control in a pregnancy study.

The chain recombines TRBV29-1 with TRBJ2-5; the D gene is possibly TRBD2 (7 bases). Germline V gene lookup returns CDR1 SQVTM and CDR2 ANQGSEA. CDR3 length: 15 residues. V was pared by 3 bases and J by 5 bases, with 19 bases between. This CDR3 is CSVDLAQGRGETQYF. CDR3 sequence (DNA): TGCAGCGTTGATCTAGCACAAGGGAGGGGGGAGACCCAGTACTTC.

This clone was detected only a few times. This sequence joins TRBV21-1 and TRBJ1-4; TRBD1 is taken as the D call from the table, unchecked against the DNA. TRBV21-1 is listed as a pseudogene. CDR3 length: 18 residues. CDR3 sequence (DNA): TGTGCCAGCAGCAAAGTAGGGGCAGATAAAGCAACTAATGAAAAACTGTTTTTT. This codes for CASSKVGADKATNEKLFF.

The genes are TRBV2 and TRBJ2-1; TRBD1 matches 9 bases. Germline V gene sequence: CDR1 SNHLY, CDR2 FYNNEI. The CDR3 length is 18 residues. J lost 0 bases, V lost 3 bases, and 9 bases had no gene match. CDR3 protein: CASSEPGQGLSSYNEQFF. CDR3 DNA sequence: TGTGCCAGCAGTGAGCCGGGACAGGGTTTAAGCTCCTACAATGAGCAGTTCTTC.

This chain links TRBV4-1 with TRBJ1-1; 12 bases are shared with TRBD1. CDR3 size: 17 residues. V dropped 0 bases and J dropped 6; count of bases not matched to a gene: 8. Germline values: CDR1 MGHRA, CDR2 YSYEKL. The CDR3 nucleotides read TGCGCCAGCAGCCAAGATAAGGGGACAGGGGGCGTCTCTGAAGCTTTCTTT. This codes for CASSQDKGTGGVSEAFF.

This chain uses TRBV6-1 with TRBJ1-1; 7 nucleotides match TRBD1. The J segment lost 2 bases and the V segment lost 6 bases, leaving 6 bases of the junction unmatched. Per the germline V gene, CDR1 is MNHNS and CDR2 is SASEGT. This CDR3 contains 14 residues. CDR3 protein: CASRGTASNTEAFF. DNA for the CDR3: TGTGCCAGCAGGGGGACAGCCAGTAACACTGAAGCTTTCTTT.

The chain recombines TRBV6-1 with TRBJ1-3; TRBD1 might be the D (5 bases). Trimming removed 0 bases at V and 5 bases at J, with 29 bases between. CDR1 and CDR2 (germline): MNHNS, SASEGT. The CDR3 runs to 21 residues. This CDR3 is CASSEAPIGHFSGVGRNTIYF. The CDR3, as DNA: TGTGCCAGCAGTGAAGCGCCCATCGGACACTTCAGCGGGGTTGGAAGAAACACCATATATTTT.